The 32 T cell receptor beta chains listed next were all sequenced from one sample in a study of T cell responses to AZD1222 COVID-19 vaccine. Libraries were prepared by immunoSEQ multiplex PCR; TCRdb keeps only in-frame clonotypes and omits some of them. The sample has some 120,000 clones; 65% to 90% are singletons. The sequencing used peripheral blood, collected on day 0 of AZD1222 vaccination. The origin of the receptors is an adult in good health.

The chain has TRBV5-6 and TRBJ2-1, with TRBD2 matching 7 bases. There are 15 residues in the CDR3. The ends lost 3 bases at V and 2 bases at J; junction bases unmatched: 5. Germline CDR1 is SGHDT and CDR2 is YYEEEE. CDR3 bases: TGTGCCAGCAGCTCCCCTAGCGGCCCCTACAATGAGCAGTTCTTC. Its protein product is CASSSPSGPYNEQFF.

The chain employs TRBV4-3 and TRBJ2-7; D might be TRBD1 (7 bases). CDR3 length equals 15 residues. V was clipped by 4 bases and J by 7 bases, with 20 bases between them. Germline lookup yields CDR1 LGHNA and CDR2 YSLEER. As DNA, the CDR3 is TGCGCCAGCAGCCTTAAATTTGCGGGACAGACTGAGCAGTACTTC. Residues: CASSLKFAGQTEQYF.

The genes are TRBV5-1 and TRBJ2-7; D possibly uses TRBD1 or TRBD2 (5 bases each). Germline CDR1 and CDR2: SGHRS and YFSETQ. This CDR3 contains 14 residues. Deletions cut 2 bases from V and 0 bases from J, with 9 bases between. CDR3 region: CASSFGDGSYEQYF. In nucleotides, the CDR3 is TGCGCCAGCAGCTTCGGGGACGGCTCCTACGAGCAGTACTTC.

CDR3 nucleotides: TGTGCCAGCAGCCAACCCGGGGGGGGAACCTACGAGCAGTACTTC. Its translation: CASSQPGGGTYEQYF. The rearrangement uses TRBV4-2 and TRBJ2-7; the match to TRBD2 covers 8 bases. This CDR3 region has 15 residues. Trimming removed 2 bases from V and 2 bases from J; junction bases left unmatched: 5. CDR1 LGHNA and CDR2 YNFKEQ come from the germline V gene.

The chain has TRBV7-8 and TRBJ2-7; possibly TRBD2 for D (6 bases). Trimming stripped 2 bases from V and 0 bases from J, with 11 bases between. CDR3 length: 15 residues. The germline V gene encodes CDR1 SGHVS and CDR2 FQNEAQ. In nucleotides, the CDR3 is TGTGCCAGCAGCTTACCCCGGGGGTACTCCTACGAGCAGTACTTC. This sequence encodes CASSLPRGYSYEQYF.

The chain combines TRBV6-4 with TRBJ2-6; no clear D gene. CDR1 is MRHNA and CDR2 is SNTAGT in the germline V gene. V lost 1 base and J 2 bases, leaving 6 bases between the germline ends. This CDR3 is 15 amino acids long. Here the CDR3 DNA reads TGTGCCAGCAGTGACTTGGGAACTGGGGCCAACGTCCTGACTTTC. Its protein is CASSDLGTGANVLTF.

The CDR3 DNA follows: TGTGCCAGCAGCCAATTAGTGAAAGGGGCAGATGGCTACACCTTC. Protein product: CASSQLVKGADGYTF. V and J are TRBV16 and TRBJ1-2, with a tentative D call TRBD1 (5 bases). Deletions cut 1 base from V and 6 bases from J, with 15 bases between. Germline lookup yields CDR1 KGHSY and CDR2 FQNENV. The CDR3 is 15 amino acids.

The genes are TRBV5-1 and TRBJ2-3; 8 nucleotides agree with TRBD2. The CDR3 extends over 14 amino acids. The trim removed 3 bases at V and 2 bases at J, leaving 2 bases unmatched. Germline CDR1 reads SGHRS; CDR2 reads YFSETQ. The CDR3 loop reads CASSSGGPTDTQYF. The CDR3 nucleotides read TGCGCCAGCAGCTCGGGAGGGCCCACAGATACGCAGTATTTT.

The CDR3 is CATSRAYRGFEAFF. CDR3 in DNA: TGTGCCACCAGCAGAGCCTATAGGGGTTTTGAAGCTTTCTTT. The gene calls are TRBV15 and TRBJ1-1; tentatively, D is TRBD1 (5 bases). Trimming removed 1 base at V and 7 bases at J, with 13 bases between. Germline CDR1 and CDR2: LNHNV and YYDKDF (reference sequence). The CDR3 length is 14 residues.

With regard to this clone: Other DNA sequences within the sample encode an identical CDR3. The rearrangement uses TRBV5-1 and TRBJ2-2; no clear D gene. The length of the CDR3 is 13 residues. V lost 0 bases, J lost 5 bases, and 5 bases lay in between. Germline V gene data show CDR1 as SGHRS and CDR2 as YFSETQ. The CDR3 bases are TGCGCCAGCAGCTTGGGGAATACCGGGGAGCTGTTTTTT. Its protein product is CASSLGNTGELFF. The complete variable domain, with remaining parts taken from reference TRBV5-1 and TRBJ2-2, reads KAGVTQTPRYLIKTRGQQVTLSCSPISGHRSVSWYQQTPGQGLQFLFEYFSETQRNKGNFPGRFSGRQFSNSRSEMNVSTLELGDSALYLCASSLGNTGELFFGEGSRLTVL.

The chain recombines TRBV19 with TRBJ1-6; 7 bases agree with TRBD1. Germline V gene data show CDR1 as LNHDA and CDR2 as SQIVND (reference sequence). The CDR3 is made up of 18 amino acids. V shed 5 bases, J shed 7 bases, and the junction held 17 bases outside the gene matches. CDR3 DNA sequence: TGTGCCAGTAGTTCCCTGGAGGGACCGACAGGGAGAAATTCACCCCTCCACTTT. Its translation: CASSSLEGPTGRNSPLHF.

This chain connects TRBV5-1 to TRBJ2-6; 10 nucleotides align to TRBD1. The CDR3 extends over 19 amino acids. CDR1 SGHRS and CDR2 YFSETQ come from the germline V gene. With V trimmed by 2 bases and J by 0 bases, 8 bases remained unmatched. This chain's CDR3 is CASSFRDRGIGSGANVLTF. The CDR3 region has the DNA TGCGCCAGCAGCTTCCGGGACAGGGGCATTGGCTCTGGGGCCAACGTCCTGACTTTC.

The rearrangement joins TRBV29-1 to TRBJ1-2; the D is unclear. Trimming took 0 bases from V and 14 from J, leaving 7 bases between them. The CDR3 is 9 amino acids. The germline CDR1 and CDR2 sequences are SQVTM and ANQGSEA. The CDR3 region has the DNA TGCAGCGTTGAAGAAGGGCGGACCTTC. Amino acids: CSVEEGRTF. Together with reference TRBV29-1 and TRBJ1-2, the CDR3 gives the full variable domain: SAVISQKPSRDICQRGTSLTIQCQVDSQVTMMFWYRQQPGQSLTLIATANQGSEATYESGFVIDKFPISRPNLTFSTLTVSNMSPEDSSIYLCSVEEGRTFGSGTRLTVV.

The V gene is TRBV7-2, the J gene TRBJ1-3, with 7 bases that match TRBD1. The V gene end was trimmed by 4 bases and the J gene end by 0 bases; junction bases not matched to a gene: 6. The CDR3 consists of 16 residues. Germline CDR1 is SGHTA and CDR2 is FQGNSA. The CDR3 DNA follows: TGTGCCAGCAGCTGGAAGGGGGCTAACTCTGGAAACACCATATATTTT. Residues: CASSWKGANSGNTIYF.

This clone was recorded once. The chain has TRBV28 and TRBJ1-1, with TRBD1 matching over 12 bases. Germline CDR1 and CDR2: MDHEN and SYDVKM. V lost 0 bases to trimming and J lost 4 bases; unmatched junction nucleotides: 0. This CDR3 comprises 15 residues. The CDR3 loop is CASSLWGQGATEAFF. The DNA of the CDR3 is TGTGCCAGCAGTTTATGGGGACAGGGGGCCACTGAAGCTTTCTTT.

The J gene is TRBJ2-1, the V gene TRBV3-1 (or the pseudogene TRBV3-2); D ambiguous. Trimming pared 4 bases from V and 4 bases from J, leaving 14 bases between. Per the germline V gene, CDR1 is LGHDT and CDR2 is YNNKEL (reference sequence). The CDR3 has 15 residues. Written as DNA, the CDR3 is TGTGCCAGCAGCCCCTGGGCAGCCGAGTACAATGAGCAGTTCTTC. Protein product: CASSPWAAEYNEQFF.

The chain uses TRBV19 and TRBJ1-2; possibly TRBD1 for D (5 bases). This CDR3 spans 12 amino acids. Germline V gene data show CDR1 as LNHDA and CDR2 as SQIVND (reference sequence). Deletions cut 9 bases from V and 5 bases from J, with 13 bases between. CDR3 loop: CARGPFGYGYTF. CDR3 bases: TGTGCCAGGGGACCTTTCGGGTATGGCTACACCTTC.

The V gene is TRBV27, the J gene TRBJ2-7, with TRBD2 matching 14 bases. This CDR3 spans 16 amino acids. After removal of 5 bases from V and 5 bases from J, the junction contained 8 bases not matched to a gene. CDR1 and CDR2 from the germline V gene are MNHEY and SMNVEV (reference sequence). CDR3 nucleotide sequence: TGTGCCAGCAGTCGTGGGACTAGCGGGGGCTATGACGAGCAGTACTTC. Protein sequence: CASSRGTSGGYDEQYF.

The chain combines TRBV19 with TRBJ2-3; 8 bases are a match to TRBD1. The CDR3 is 17 residues long. Trimming at V came to 5 bases and at J to 3 bases, leaving 13 bases not matched to a gene. CDR1 LNHDA and CDR2 SQIVND come from the germline V gene (reference sequence). The CDR3 region has the DNA TGTGCCAGTAGTGCCCGTAGGGCTACAGGGGGAACAGATACGCAGTATTTT. Translating gives CASSARRATGGTDTQYF.

The chain recombines TRBV6-5 with TRBJ1-3; 7 positions agree with TRBD1. The germline V gene encodes CDR1 MNHEY and CDR2 SVGAGI. The CDR3 has 14 amino acids. Trimming removed 6 bases from V and 5 bases from J; junction bases left unmatched: 7. The CDR3 region has the DNA TGTGCCAGCAGATCGACAGGGATGCGAAACACCATATATTTT. This sequence encodes CASRSTGMRNTIYF.

The chain is built from TRBV9 and TRBJ2-7; TRBD2 is a possible D gene (5 bases). The V end lost 3 bases, the J end lost 5 bases, and 18 bases lay between the germline ends. Germline loops: CDR1 SGDLS, CDR2 YYNGEE. This CDR3 comprises 15 residues. The CDR3 is CASSARVRLSNEQYF. The DNA for the CDR3 is TGTGCCAGCAGCGCCCGGGTGAGACTATCGAACGAGCAGTACTTC.

The chain couples TRBV27 to TRBJ2-5; possibly TRBD1 for D (6 bases). The CDR3 is 15 residues long. The V gene lost 9 bases and the J gene lost 5 bases, with 22 bases spanning the gap. From germline, CDR1 is MNHEY and CDR2 SMNVEV (reference sequence). CDR3 in DNA: TGTGCCAGTTCCCCGAGCCAGGGGACGGGGGAGACCCAGTACTTC. This codes for CASSPSQGTGETQYF.

The V call is TRBV3-1 (or the pseudogene TRBV3-2), the J call TRBJ2-3; a possible D gene is TRBD2 (6 bases). Germline assignment: CDR1 LGHDT and CDR2 YNNKEL (reference sequence). V shed 4 bases and J shed 3 bases, with 8 bases lying between them. The CDR3 totals 13 residues. The CDR3 nucleotides read TGTGCCAGCAGCCTGGCGGGAACAGATACGCAGTATTTT. It encodes CASSLAGTDTQYF.

This chain links TRBV28 with TRBJ1-1; 9 nucleotides agree with TRBD1. The CDR3 extends over 13 amino acids. V was clipped by 6 bases and J by 8 bases; unmatched bases: 7. Looked up from germline, CDR1 is MDHEN and CDR2 is SYDVKM. CDR3 amino acids: CASRGQGWREAFF. CDR3 sequence (DNA): TGTGCCAGCAGGGGACAGGGTTGGCGCGAAGCTTTCTTT.

V and J are TRBV19 and TRBJ2-5; 8 bases are a match to TRBD1. Trimming cost V 5 bases and J 5 bases; bases outside gene matches: 10. CDR1 is LNHDA and CDR2 is SQIVND in the germline V gene (reference sequence). The CDR3 runs to 15 residues. CDR3 sequence reads: CASSPTRQGAETQYF. The DNA of the CDR3 is TGTGCCAGTAGTCCGACCAGGCAGGGGGCGGAGACCCAGTACTTC.

The CDR3 reads CASSYPSGRAGDTQYF. CDR3 nucleotides: TGTGCCAGTAGTTACCCTAGCGGGAGGGCCGGAGATACGCAGTATTTT. This chain uses TRBV19 with TRBJ2-3; 12 bases agree with TRBD2. J was trimmed by 5 bases and V by 5 bases; bases with no gene match: 8. The CDR3 sequence is 16 residues long. Germline lookup yields CDR1 LNHDA and CDR2 SQIVND (reference sequence).

As concerns this clone: At one of its ends the junction is not consistent with the germline gene, which may arise from a read error. The rearrangement joins TRBV7-4 to TRBJ1-5, with D possibly matching TRBD1 (6 bases). This CDR3 is built from 10 residues. Germline V gene lookup returns CDR1 SGHVT and CDR2 SQSDAQ. The CDR3 here is CASSPTRDNF. The CDR3, as DNA: TGTGCCAGCAGCCCGACCCGGGACAATTTT.

The chain joins TRBV4-1 to TRBJ1-6; 10 nucleotides align to TRBD1. This CDR3 region has 15 residues. Germline-derived CDR1 and CDR2 are MGHRA and YSYEKL. Trimming at V came to 3 bases and at J to 10 bases, leaving 6 bases not matched to a gene. CDR3: CASSQDRDRGSPLHF. For the CDR3, the DNA is TGCGCCAGCAGCCAGGACCGGGACAGGGGATCACCCCTCCACTTT.

The V gene is TRBV19, the J gene TRBJ2-5, with D unclear. The CDR3 is made up of 15 amino acids. Germline CDR1 and CDR2: LNHDA and SQIVND (reference sequence). With 3 bases removed from V and 2 bases from J, the gap between germline ends came to 13 bases. As DNA, the CDR3 is TGTGCCAGTAGTATTCTGGGAAACACACAAGAGACCCAGTACTTC. It specifies CASSILGNTQETQYF.

CDR3 nucleotide sequence: TGTGCCAGCAGCCCAGAACTCCCCCGGGAGACCCAGTACTTC. Amino acid sequence: CASSPELPRETQYF. The chain carries TRBV5-5 and TRBJ2-5; D unresolved. The V gene lost 4 bases and the J gene lost 5 bases, with 15 bases spanning the gap. The CDR3 is made up of 14 amino acids. Germline assignment: CDR1 SGHKS and CDR2 YYEKEE (reference sequence).

The J gene is TRBJ1-5, the V gene TRBV4-2, with 8 bases identical to TRBD1. This CDR3 region has 14 residues. With V trimmed by 1 base and J by 7 bases, 3 bases remained unmatched. Germline V gene data show CDR1 as LGHNA and CDR2 as YNFKEQ. Written as DNA, the CDR3 is TGTGCCAGCAGCCAAGGGGCAGGGGGCCAGCCCCAGCATTTT. Its protein is CASSQGAGGQPQHF.

This chain joins TRBV3-1 (or the pseudogene TRBV3-2) and TRBJ2-1, with TRBD1 matching over 9 bases. The trim removed 0 bases at V and 8 bases at J, leaving 14 bases unmatched. The CDR3 is made up of 18 amino acids. Germline CDR1 and CDR2: LGHDT and YNNKEL (reference sequence). CDR3 coding DNA: TGTGCCAGCAGCCAAGAGGTTCCGGACAGGGGACCGACGGATGAGCAGTTCTTC. This translates into CASSQEVPDRGPTDEQFF.